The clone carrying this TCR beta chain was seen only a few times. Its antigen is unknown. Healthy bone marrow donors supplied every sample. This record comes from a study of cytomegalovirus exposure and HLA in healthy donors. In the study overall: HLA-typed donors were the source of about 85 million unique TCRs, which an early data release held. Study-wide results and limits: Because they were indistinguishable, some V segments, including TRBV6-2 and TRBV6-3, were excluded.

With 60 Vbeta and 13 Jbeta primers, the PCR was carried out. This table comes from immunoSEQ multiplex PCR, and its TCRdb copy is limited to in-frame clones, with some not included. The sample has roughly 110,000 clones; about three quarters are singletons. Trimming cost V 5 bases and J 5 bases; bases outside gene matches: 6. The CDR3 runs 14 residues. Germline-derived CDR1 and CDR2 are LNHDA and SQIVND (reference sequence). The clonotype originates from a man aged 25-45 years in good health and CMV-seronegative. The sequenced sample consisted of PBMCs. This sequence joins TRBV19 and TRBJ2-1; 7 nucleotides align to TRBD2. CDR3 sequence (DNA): TGTGCCAGTAGTTACCGCGGGGGTAACAATGAGCAGTTCTTC. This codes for CASSYRGGNNEQFF.